This T cell receptor (beta chain) was captured by sequencing in a study of blood T cell repertoires in COVID-19. Looking at the study overall: Some COVID-19 samples were acute and others convalescent; all came from the United States, Italy and Spain.

Here immunoSEQ multiplex PCR was the method, and the copy in TCRdb shows in-frame clones only, minus some. The sample gives roughly 400,000 clones, approximately 91% of which show up once; approximately 1.5% is in the top ten. The CDR3 runs to 19 residues. In germline, CDR1 is MGHRA, CDR2 YSYEKL. Trimming took off 0 bases at V and 0 bases at J, with 20 bases between the two ends. Material for sequencing was PBMCs or T cells enriched from blood (not recorded which). J is TRBJ1-1 and V is TRBV4-1; a weak D match, TRBD1 (6 bases). This TCR was recovered from a woman younger than 30 who had been exposed to COVID-19. In nucleotides, the CDR3 is TGCGCCAGCAGCCAAGATCAGGGGTGGGGGGGACGGCTGAACACTGAAGCTTTCTTT. This codes for CASSQDQGWGGRLNTEAFF.